This TCR beta chain comes out of a study of siplizumab effects on memory and regulatory T cells. Assaying covered 75,000 to 100,000 TCR templates per sample. Measured with immunoSEQ multiplex PCR; TCRdb has only the in-frame clones, and not every one. The table has around 68,000 clones, 75% to 90% seen once. In this sample, this clone turned up once. The target antigen is unknown. In germline, CDR1 is SGDLS, CDR2 YYNGEE. J lost 3 bases, V lost 3 bases, and 0 bases had no gene match. The CDR3 spans 12 residues. Overall study results and limits: Alloreactive sequences from unstimulated CD4+ memory cells fell significantly with siplizumab. For mappable alloreactive CD4+ clones, the mean Treg-derived fraction was about 72% with siplizumab and 26.9% in controls.

The chain couples TRBV9 to TRBJ2-7, with TRBD2 matching 7 bases. The TCR sequence derives from a human donor in good health. Material: Tregs sorted from blood. CDR3 region: CASSERDYEQYF. The CDR3 bases are TGTGCCAGCAGCGAGCGGGACTACGAGCAGTACTTC.